Reported below is one T cell receptor (beta chain). Repertoires were generated with immunoSEQ multiplex PCR, while TCRdb's copy carries only in-frame clones and drops some. This sample has 150,000 to 200,000 clones, with about 88% found just once. V lost 5 bases to trimming and J lost 2 bases, with 12 bases between them. The CDR3 runs to 13 residues. Germline CDR1 is GTSNPN and CDR2 is SVGIG (reference sequence). This entry comes from a study of blood T cell repertoires in COVID-19. The sample comprised peripheral blood. The J gene is TRBJ1-2, the V gene TRBV30; no definite D call. The TCR originated in an elderly woman in a cohort sampled during active or convalescent COVID-19. CDR3 bases: TGTGCCTGGGGGAGCGGGGTAAACTATGGCTACACCTTC. It encodes CAWGSGVNYGYTF.